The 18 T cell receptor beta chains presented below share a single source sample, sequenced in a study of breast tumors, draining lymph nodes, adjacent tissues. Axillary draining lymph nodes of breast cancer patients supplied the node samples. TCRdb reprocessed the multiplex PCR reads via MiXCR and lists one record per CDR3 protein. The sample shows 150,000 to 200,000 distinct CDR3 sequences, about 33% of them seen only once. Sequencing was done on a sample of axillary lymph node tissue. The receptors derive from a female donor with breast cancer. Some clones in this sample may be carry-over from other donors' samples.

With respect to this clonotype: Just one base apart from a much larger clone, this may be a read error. This CDR3 reads CASSPPRAGDTQYF. DNA of the CDR3: TGTGCCAGCTCACCTCCCAGGGCTGGAGATACGCAGTATTTT. The chain combines TRBV18 with TRBJ2-3, with D possibly TRBD1 on 5 matching bases. V was shortened by 3 bases and J by 5 bases, with 12 bases between the two germline ends. Germline V gives CDR1 KGHSH, CDR2 LQKENI. The CDR3 covers 14 residues.

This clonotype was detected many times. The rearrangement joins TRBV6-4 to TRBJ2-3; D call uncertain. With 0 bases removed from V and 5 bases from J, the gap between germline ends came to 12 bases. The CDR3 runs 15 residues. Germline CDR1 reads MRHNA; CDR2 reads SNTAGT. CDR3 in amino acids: CASSDSHGLGDTQYF. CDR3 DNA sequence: TGTGCCAGCAGTGACTCGCACGGGTTGGGAGATACGCAGTATTTT.

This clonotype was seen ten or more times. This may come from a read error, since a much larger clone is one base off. The CDR3 here is CASSFPGPAVTQYF. The CDR3 DNA is TGTGCCAGCAGCTTCCCCGGACCAGCTGTGACCCAGTACTTC. V is TRBV5-6 and J is TRBJ2-5; the D is unclear. Germline CDR1 reads SGHDT; CDR2 reads YYEEEE. The CDR3 runs 14 residues. Deletions cut 2 bases from V and 7 bases from J, with 15 bases between.

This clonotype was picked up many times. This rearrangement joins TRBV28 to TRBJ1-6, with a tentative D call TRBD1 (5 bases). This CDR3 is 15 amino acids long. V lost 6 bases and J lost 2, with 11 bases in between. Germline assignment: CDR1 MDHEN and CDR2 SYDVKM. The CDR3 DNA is TGTGCCAGCAGGCCGGACAACACCTATAATTCACCCCTCCACTTT. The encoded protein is CASRPDNTYNSPLHF.

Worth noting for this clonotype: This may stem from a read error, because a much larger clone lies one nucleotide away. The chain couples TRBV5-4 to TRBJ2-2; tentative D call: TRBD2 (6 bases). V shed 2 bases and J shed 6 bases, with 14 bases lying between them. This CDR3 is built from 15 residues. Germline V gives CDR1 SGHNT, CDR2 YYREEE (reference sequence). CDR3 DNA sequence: TGTGCCAGCAGCTTTGGTGGCGCGGGGCCCGGGGAGCTGTTTTTT. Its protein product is CASSFGGAGPGELFF. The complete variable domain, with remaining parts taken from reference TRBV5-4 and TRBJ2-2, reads ETGVTQSPTHLIKTRGQQVTLRCSSQSGHNTVSWYQQALGQGPQFIFQYYREEENGRGNFPPRFSGLQFPNYSSELNVNALELDDSALYLCASSFGGAGPGELFFGEGSRLTVL.

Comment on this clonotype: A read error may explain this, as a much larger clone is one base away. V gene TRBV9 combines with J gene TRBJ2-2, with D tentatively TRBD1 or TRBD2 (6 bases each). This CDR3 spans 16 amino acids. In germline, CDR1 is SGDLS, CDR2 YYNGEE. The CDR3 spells CASSPRLGGTTGELCF. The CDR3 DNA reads TGTGCCAGCAGCCCGCGACTAGGGGGTACCACCGGGGAGCTGTGTTTT.

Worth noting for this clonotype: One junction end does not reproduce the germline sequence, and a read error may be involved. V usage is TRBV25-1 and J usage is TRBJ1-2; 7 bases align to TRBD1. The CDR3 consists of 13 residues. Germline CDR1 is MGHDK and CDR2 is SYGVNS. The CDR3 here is CASSARDITQGDF. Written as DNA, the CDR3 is TGTGCCAGCAGTGCTAGAGATATAACCCAGGGGGACTTC.

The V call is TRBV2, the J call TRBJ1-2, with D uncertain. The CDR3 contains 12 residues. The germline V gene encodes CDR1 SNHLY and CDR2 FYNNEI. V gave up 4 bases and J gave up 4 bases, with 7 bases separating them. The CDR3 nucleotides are TGTGCCAGCAGTGTCCTGAGCTATGGCTACACCTTC. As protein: CASSVLSYGYTF.

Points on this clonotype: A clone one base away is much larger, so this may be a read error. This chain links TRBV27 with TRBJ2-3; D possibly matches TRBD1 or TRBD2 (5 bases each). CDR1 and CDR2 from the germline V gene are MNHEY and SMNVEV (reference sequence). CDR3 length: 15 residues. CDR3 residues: CAGSLSPGRSDTQYF. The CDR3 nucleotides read TGTGCCGGCAGTTTATCCCCGGGACGTTCAGATACGCAGTATTTT.

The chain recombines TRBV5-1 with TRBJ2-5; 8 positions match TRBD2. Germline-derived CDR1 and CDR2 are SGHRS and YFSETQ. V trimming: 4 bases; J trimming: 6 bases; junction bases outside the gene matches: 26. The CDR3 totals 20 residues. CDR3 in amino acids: CASSAGSGGAFRDILQTQYF. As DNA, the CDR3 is TGCGCCAGCAGCGCCGGGTCCGGGGGGGCTTTTCGCGACATCCTCCAGACCCAGTACTTC.

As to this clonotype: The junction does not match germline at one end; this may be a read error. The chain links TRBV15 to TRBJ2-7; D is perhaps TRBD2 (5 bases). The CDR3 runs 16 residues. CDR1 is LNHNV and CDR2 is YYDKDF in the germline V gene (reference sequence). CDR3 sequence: CATSRDSTYYPYEQCF. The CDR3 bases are TGTGCCACCAGCAGGGACTCGACTTACTACCCCTACGAGCAGTGCTTC.

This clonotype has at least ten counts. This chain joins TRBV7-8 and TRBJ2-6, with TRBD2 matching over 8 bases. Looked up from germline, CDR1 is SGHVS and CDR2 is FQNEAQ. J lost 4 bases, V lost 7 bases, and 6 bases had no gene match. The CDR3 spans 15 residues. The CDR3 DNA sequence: TGTGCCAGCACCTTTAGCGGGGTAGGGGCCAACGTCCTGACTTTC. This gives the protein CASTFSGVGANVLTF.

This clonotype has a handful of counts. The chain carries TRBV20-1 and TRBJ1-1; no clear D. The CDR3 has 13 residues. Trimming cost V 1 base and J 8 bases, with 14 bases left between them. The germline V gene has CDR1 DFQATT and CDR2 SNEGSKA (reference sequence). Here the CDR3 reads CSARGHGVGEAFF. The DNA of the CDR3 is TGCAGTGCTAGAGGACACGGGGTCGGAGAAGCTTTCTTT.

The CDR3 spells CASSSPGQTYEQYF. CDR3 in DNA: TGCGCCAGCTCATCTCCAGGACAGACCTACGAGCAGTACTTC. The chain combines TRBV5-1 with TRBJ2-7; possible D gene TRBD1, 6 bases. V was pared by 7 bases and J by 2 bases, with 16 bases between. CDR3 length: 14 amino acids. Germline CDR1 is SGHRS and CDR2 is YFSETQ.

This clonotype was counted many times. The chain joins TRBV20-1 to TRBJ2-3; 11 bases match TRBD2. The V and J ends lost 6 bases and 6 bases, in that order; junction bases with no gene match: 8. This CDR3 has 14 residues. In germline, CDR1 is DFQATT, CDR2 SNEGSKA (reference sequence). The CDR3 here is CSADSGRVLDTQYF. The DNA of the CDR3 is TGCAGTGCCGATAGCGGGAGGGTCCTCGATACGCAGTATTTT.

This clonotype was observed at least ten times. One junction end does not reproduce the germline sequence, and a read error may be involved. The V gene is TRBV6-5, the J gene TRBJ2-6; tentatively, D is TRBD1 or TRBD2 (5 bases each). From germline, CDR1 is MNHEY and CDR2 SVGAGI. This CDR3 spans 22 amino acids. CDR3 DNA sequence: TGTGCCAGCAGTCACTCGATGTCGGGGCGAGCTGATTCAGAATCTGGGGCCAACGTCCTGACTTTC. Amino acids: CASSHSMSGRADSESGANVLTF.

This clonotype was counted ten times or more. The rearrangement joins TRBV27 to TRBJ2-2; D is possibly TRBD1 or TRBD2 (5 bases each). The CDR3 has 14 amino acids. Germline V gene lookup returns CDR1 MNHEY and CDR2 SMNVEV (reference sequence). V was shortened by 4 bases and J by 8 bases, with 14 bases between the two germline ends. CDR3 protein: CASSSGLGAGELFF. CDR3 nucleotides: TGTGCCAGCAGTTCGGGGCTGGGTGCGGGGGAGCTGTTTTTT.

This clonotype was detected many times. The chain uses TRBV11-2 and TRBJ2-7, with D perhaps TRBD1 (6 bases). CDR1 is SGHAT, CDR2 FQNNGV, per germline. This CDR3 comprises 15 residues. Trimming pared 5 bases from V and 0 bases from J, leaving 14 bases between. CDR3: CASSPMTGPSYEQYF. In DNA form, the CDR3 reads TGTGCCAGCAGCCCTATGACAGGACCCTCCTACGAGCAGTACTTC.